This T cell receptor (beta chain) appears in the sequencing data of a study of T cell responses to AZD1222 COVID-19 vaccine. The CDR3 contains 17 residues. V shed 2 bases, J shed 2 bases, and the junction held 9 bases outside the gene matches. Germline CDR1 MNHEY, CDR2 SVGEGT. Turning to this clone: Its antigen is still unknown.

General study results and limits: Repertoires were sampled only after the peak T cell response. Spike-specific TCR breadth and depth grew following two AZD1222 doses. Reportedly, nearly half the spike-specific TCRs target unmutated variant regions.

Clones were read by immunoSEQ multiplex PCR, and TCRdb kept only the in-frame ones, dropping some. This repertoire shows some 180,000 clones, 80% to 95% found once; its top ten account for less than 2.5%. Some second doses came at about 4 weeks and others at about 12 weeks; these were pooled. The input for sequencing was peripheral blood, taken 28 days after the second AZD1222 dose. The source is an adult who received the AZD1222 COVID-19 vaccine. The chain links TRBV6-2 or TRBV6-3 to TRBJ2-3; 8 bases align to TRBD2. For the CDR3, the DNA is TGTGCCAGCAGTTACCCGATGGGACTAGAGAACACAGATACGCAGTATTTT. Translation: CASSYPMGLENTDTQYF.